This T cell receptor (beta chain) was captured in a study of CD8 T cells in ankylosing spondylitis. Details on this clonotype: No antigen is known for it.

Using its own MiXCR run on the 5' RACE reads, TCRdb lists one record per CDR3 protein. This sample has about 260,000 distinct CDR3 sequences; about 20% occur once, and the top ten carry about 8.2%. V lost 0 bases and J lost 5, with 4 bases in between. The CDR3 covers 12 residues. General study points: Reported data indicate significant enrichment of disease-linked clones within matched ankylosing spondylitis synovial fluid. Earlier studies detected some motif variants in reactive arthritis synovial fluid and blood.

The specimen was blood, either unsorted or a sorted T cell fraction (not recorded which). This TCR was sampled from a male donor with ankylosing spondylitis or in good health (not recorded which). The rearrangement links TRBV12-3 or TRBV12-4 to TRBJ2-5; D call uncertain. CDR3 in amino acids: CASSLAVETQYF. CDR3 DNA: TGTGCCAGCAGTTTAGCCGTGGAGACCCAGTACTTC.